The 19 T cell receptor beta chains below all came from one sample that was sequenced in a study of cytomegalovirus exposure and HLA in healthy donors. The PCR used 60 Vbeta and 13 Jbeta primers. Assay: immunoSEQ multiplex PCR; the TCRdb copy retains only in-frame clones and omits some. The sample records 99,000 or so clones, 65% to 80% being singletons. Sequencing used PBMCs. These receptors all stem from a man aged 55 to 69 in good health and CMV-seropositive.

The gene calls are TRBV27 and TRBJ2-5; 9 bases line up with TRBD1. The CDR3 loop spans 13 amino acids. The V gene's germline CDR1 is MNHEY and CDR2 SMNVEV (reference sequence). V shed 6 bases, J shed 5 bases, and the junction held 4 bases outside the gene matches. In DNA form, the CDR3 reads TGTGCCAGCAGCGAACAGGGGGCCGAGACCCAGTACTTC. Translating gives CASSEQGAETQYF.

About this clone itself: Additional DNA sequences in this sample encode the identical CDR3. This sequence joins TRBV18 and TRBJ1-2; TRBD1 agrees at 8 bases. CDR1 is KGHSH and CDR2 is LQKENI in the germline V gene. This CDR3 region has 13 residues. The V gene end was trimmed by 6 bases and the J gene end by 5 bases; junction bases not matched to a gene: 5. The CDR3 DNA is TGTGCCAGCTCGCCGGACAGGGCGTATGGCTACACCTTC. Amino acid sequence: CASSPDRAYGYTF. The full variable domain, completed using reference TRBV18 and TRBJ1-2, is NAGVMQNPRHLVRRRGQEARLRCSPMKGHSHVYWYRQLPEEGLKFMVYLQKENIIDESGMPKERFSAEFPKEGPSILRIQQVVRGDSAAYFCASSPDRAYGYTFGSGTRLTVV.

This CDR3 is CASGTIDRPYEQYF. CDR3 coding DNA: TGTGCCAGCGGAACCATAGACAGACCCTACGAGCAGTACTTC. V usage is TRBV6-6 and J usage is TRBJ2-7; tentative D call: TRBD1 (5 bases). Germline lookup yields CDR1 MNHNY and CDR2 SVGAGI (reference sequence). This CDR3 has 14 amino acids. With 8 bases removed from V and 2 bases from J, the gap between germline ends came to 16 bases.

V and J are TRBV4-1 and TRBJ1-5; no clear D. V was pared by 1 base and J by 5 bases, with 18 bases between. CDR3 length: 17 residues. The V gene's germline CDR1 is MGHRA and CDR2 YSYEKL. The CDR3 sequence: CASSQVATTFGDQPQHF. The CDR3 DNA is TGCGCCAGCAGCCAAGTCGCGACTACGTTCGGGGATCAGCCCCAGCATTTT.

V is TRBV6-5 and J is TRBJ1-2, with D possibly matching TRBD1 (6 bases). Trimming took 4 bases from V and 8 from J, leaving 14 bases between them. The CDR3 contains 13 residues. The V gene's germline CDR1 is MNHEY and CDR2 SVGAGI. CDR3 DNA sequence: TGTGCCAGCAGTTTGACAGGCACCGGGGGCTACACCTTC. Protein: CASSLTGTGGYTF.

The chain's CDR3 is CASSYRGDSAEQYF. CDR3 in DNA: TGTGCCAGCAGTTACAGGGGTGATAGCGCCGAGCAGTACTTC. The V call is TRBV27, the J call TRBJ2-7; 7 bases are a match to TRBD1. CDR3 length: 14 residues. Per the germline V gene, CDR1 is MNHEY and CDR2 is SMNVEV (reference sequence). V was pared by 4 bases and J by 6 bases, with 9 bases of the junction left unmatched.

In DNA, the CDR3 is TGTGCCAGCTCACCGACTAGCGCAATCGGGTATTTT. Translated: CASSPTSAIGYF. The chain joins TRBV18 to TRBJ2-3, with 8 nucleotides matching TRBD2. Losses at the gene ends were 3 bases for V and 14 bases for J; bases not matched to a gene: 7. The CDR3 covers 12 residues. Germline V gene lookup returns CDR1 KGHSH and CDR2 LQKENI.

This clone was seen only a few times. For the CDR3, the DNA is TGTGCCAGCAGTTACTCCGGGACAGGCCCCTACGAGCAGTACTTC. Translation: CASSYSGTGPYEQYF. This sequence joins TRBV6-5 and TRBJ2-7; 8 bases align to TRBD1. V lost 0 bases and J lost 2; bases outside the gene matches: 3. CDR1 is MNHEY, CDR2 SVGAGI, per germline. This CDR3 region has 15 residues.

The V and J genes are TRBV18 and TRBJ2-4; TRBD1 agrees at 9 bases. Germline values: CDR1 KGHSH, CDR2 LQKENI. This CDR3 is built from 15 residues. J gave up 4 bases and V 3 bases, and 4 bases lay outside the gene matches. The CDR3, as DNA: TGTGCCAGCTCACCCAGACAGGGGGGGAAAAACATTCAGTACTTC. Amino acids: CASSPRQGGKNIQYF.

V is TRBV6-5 and J is TRBJ1-4, with a possible D match to TRBD1 (5 bases). This CDR3 is 15 amino acids long. The germline gives CDR1 MNHEY, CDR2 SVGAGI. Trimming shortened V by 3 bases and J by 9 bases, and 17 bases separated the two germline ends. The CDR3 protein is CASSYLAQGDKKLFF. The CDR3 DNA follows: TGTGCCAGCAGTTATCTTGCCCAGGGCGATAAAAAACTGTTTTTT.

The chain carries TRBV7-9 and TRBJ2-7, with TRBD1 identical over 10 bases. With 3 bases clipped from V and 5 bases from J, the junction kept 1 base outside the gene matches. The CDR3 covers 13 residues. Germline V gene lookup returns CDR1 SEHNR and CDR2 FQNEAQ (reference sequence). CDR3 residues: CASSLGQGNEQYF. The DNA for the CDR3 is TGTGCCAGCAGCTTGGGACAGGGGAACGAGCAGTACTTC.

This clone has only one observation. This chain uses TRBV7-2 with TRBJ2-3; 10 nucleotides match TRBD1. With V trimmed by 7 bases and J by 2 bases, 6 bases remained unmatched. The CDR3 has 15 amino acids. Germline V gives CDR1 SGHTA, CDR2 FQGNSA. The CDR3 is CASIKGTGATDTQYF. CDR3 in DNA: TGTGCCAGCATCAAGGGGACAGGGGCCACAGATACGCAGTATTTT.

The rearrangement links TRBV27 to TRBJ2-5; 9 nucleotides line up with TRBD1. Near its end, the DNA agrees better with TRBJ2-7, so the J call may be wrong. There are 13 residues in the CDR3. Germline V lookup: CDR1 MNHEY, CDR2 SMNVEV (reference sequence). In DNA form, the CDR3 reads TGTGCCAGCAGGAAACAGGGGGCTAACGAGCAGTACTTC. Its protein is CASRKQGANEQYF.

The chain recombines TRBV5-1 with TRBJ2-7; TRBD1 aligns across 9 bases. CDR1 and CDR2 (germline): SGHRS, YFSETQ. CDR3 length: 18 residues. The J segment lost 3 bases and the V segment lost 4 bases, leaving 17 bases of the junction unmatched. The CDR3 DNA is TGCGCCAGCAGCGCCTACCCAGCAGGCCCGGGACAGGGCTACGAGCAGTACTTC. Residues: CASSAYPAGPGQGYEQYF.

The V and J genes are TRBV14 and TRBJ1-1; TRBD1 agrees at 9 bases. Germline-derived CDR1 and CDR2 are SGHDN and FVKESK. The CDR3 consists of 16 residues. V dropped 4 bases and J dropped 1; count of bases not matched to a gene: 7. Here the CDR3 reads CASSRTRGQGNTEAFF. The DNA of the CDR3 is TGTGCCAGCAGCCGGACGCGGGGACAGGGGAACACTGAAGCTTTCTTT.

V is TRBV19 and J is TRBJ2-1; 8 bases align to TRBD2. Germline CDR1 is LNHDA and CDR2 is SQIVND (reference sequence). Trimming cost V 10 bases and J 9 bases; bases outside gene matches: 11. The length of the CDR3 is 13 residues. The CDR3 nucleotides read TGTGCCACCACGGGGGGGGGCATTGGTGAGCAGTTCTTC. Residues: CATTGGGIGEQFF.

The chain is built from TRBV9 and TRBJ2-6, with 8 bases fitting TRBD2. The CDR3 totals 18 residues. From germline, CDR1 is SGDLS and CDR2 YYNGEE. The trim removed 0 bases at V and 2 bases at J, leaving 7 bases unmatched. CDR3 bases: TGTGCCAGCAGCGTAGCTACGAGAGCGGGGGCTGGGGCCAACGTCCTGACTTTC. Amino acids: CASSVATRAGAGANVLTF.

The chain is built from TRBV5-1 and TRBJ1-2; TRBD1 is a possible D gene (5 bases). Trimming stripped 5 bases from V and 0 bases from J, with 17 bases between. This CDR3 region has 16 residues. In germline, CDR1 is SGHRS, CDR2 YFSETQ. The CDR3 reads CASSPGIIQANYGYTF. The CDR3 coding sequence is TGCGCCAGCAGTCCAGGGATCATTCAAGCTAACTATGGCTACACCTTC.

The rearrangement joins TRBV18 to TRBJ2-3; the D is unclear. Between the trimmed V and J ends, which lost 3 bases and 5 bases, there was a span of 6 bases. The germline V gene encodes CDR1 KGHSH and CDR2 LQKENI. The CDR3 extends over 12 amino acids. The chain's CDR3 is CASSPSGDTQYF. DNA of the CDR3: TGTGCCAGCTCACCCTCAGGAGATACGCAGTATTTT.